What follows describes a single TCR beta chain. Its target is unknown. The sample is drawn from a study of T cells after yellow fever vaccination. Study details: The SMART-Seq v4 Ultra Low Input method served to prepare the low-cell-number fractions. Study conclusions and caveats: Researchers report a weaker secondary response that nonetheless peaked faster, day 5 versus 15.

TCRdb analysed the 5' RACE reads with MiXCR anew, one entry per CDR3 protein. The sample carries about 400,000 distinct CDR3 sequences, about 9.9% recorded once. This CDR3 has 19 amino acids. The germline CDR1 and CDR2 sequences are SGHDN and FVKESK. Trimming left V 3 bases short and J 0 bases short, with 20 bases between. This sequence joins TRBV14 and TRBJ1-4; possibly TRBD1 for D (5 bases). The receptor comes from a man between 18 and 35 years old who received the YFV17D yellow fever vaccine. Source: PBMCs, taken on the day of the first yellow fever vaccination. The CDR3 is CASSQAYGRSRATNEKLFF. The CDR3 coding sequence is TGTGCCAGCAGCCAGGCCTACGGGCGGTCCAGGGCAACTAATGAAAAACTGTTTTTT.